This paragraph reports one TCR beta chain. Its antigen is unknown. The V gene lost 5 bases and the J gene lost 0 bases, with 11 bases spanning the gap. Germline V gene data show CDR1 as LNHDA and CDR2 as SQIVND (reference sequence). This CDR3 has 14 amino acids. Measured with immunoSEQ multiplex PCR; TCRdb has only the in-frame clones, and not every one. The repertoire holds fewer than 45,000 clones, about 90% seen once, with under 0.3% in the top ten. This record comes from a study of siplizumab effects on memory and regulatory T cells. Findings and caveats of the study: Significantly reduced by siplizumab was the cumulative frequency of alloreactive sequences, namely those traceable to unstimulated CD4+ memory cells.

In a few donor pairs, unstimulated naive, memory, effector memory and TEMRA subsets were sequenced. The chain links TRBV19 to TRBJ2-7, with D perhaps matching TRBD1 or TRBD2 (5 bases each). This clonotype was obtained from a human donor in good health. Sequencing was carried out using naive CD4+ T cells sorted from blood. The CDR3 DNA reads as TGTGCCAGTAGTGTAGGGACCTCCTCCTACGAGCAGTACTTC. Protein product: CASSVGTSSYEQYF. The full variable domain, with the rest looked up from reference TRBV19 and TRBJ2-7, is DGGITQSPKYLFRKEGQNVTLSCEQNLNHDAMYWYRQDPGQGLRLIYYSQIVNDFQKGDIAEGYSVSREKKESFPLTVTSAQKNPTAFYLCASSVGTSSYEQYFGPGTRLTVT.